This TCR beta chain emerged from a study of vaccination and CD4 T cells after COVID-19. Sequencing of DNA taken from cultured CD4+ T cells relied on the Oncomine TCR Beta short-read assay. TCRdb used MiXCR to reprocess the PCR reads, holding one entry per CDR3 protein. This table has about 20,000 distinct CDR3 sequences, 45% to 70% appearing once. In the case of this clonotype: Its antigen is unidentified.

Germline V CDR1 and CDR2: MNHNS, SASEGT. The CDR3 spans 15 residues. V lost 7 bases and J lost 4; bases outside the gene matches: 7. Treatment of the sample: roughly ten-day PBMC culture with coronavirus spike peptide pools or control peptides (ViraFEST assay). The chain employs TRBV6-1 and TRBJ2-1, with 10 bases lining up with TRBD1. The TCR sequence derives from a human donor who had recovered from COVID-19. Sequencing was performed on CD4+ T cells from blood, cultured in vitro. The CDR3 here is CASITPGQGYNEQFF. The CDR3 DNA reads TGTGCCAGCATTACCCCGGGACAGGGGTACAATGAGCAGTTCTTC.